These 9 T cell receptor beta chains originate from one sample sequenced in a study of blood T cell repertoires in COVID-19. Here immunoSEQ multiplex PCR was the method, and the copy in TCRdb shows in-frame clones only, minus some. Here the sample spans tens of thousands of clones, roughly 88% being singletons. Sequencing was carried out using peripheral blood. Source of these receptors: a human donor in a cohort sampled during active COVID-19. The donor label of this sample is uncertain.

V is TRBV4-2 and J is TRBJ2-5; perhaps TRBD1 as D (5 bases). V was shortened by 4 bases and J by 3 bases, with 18 bases between the two germline ends. Germline CDR1 reads LGHNA; CDR2 reads YNFKEQ. This CDR3 region has 16 residues. The CDR3 DNA reads TGTGCCAGCAGCCCACCCGATCATCAGGGAAAAGAGACCCAGTACTTC. As protein: CASSPPDHQGKETQYF.

The chain combines TRBV23-1 with TRBJ1-6, with D hard to call. TRBV23-1 is an open reading frame whose function is uncertain. CDR3 length equals 17 residues. V lost 4 bases and J 6 bases, leaving 19 bases between the germline ends. This chain's CDR3 is CASSLSSKNPTNSPLHF. The CDR3 DNA reads TGCGCCAGCAGTCTATCCTCAAAAAACCCTACTAATTCACCCCTCCACTTT.

V gene TRBV7-2 combines with J gene TRBJ1-4; D may be TRBD1 (6 bases). The length of the CDR3 is 16 residues. Between the trimmed V and J ends, which lost 0 bases and 5 bases, there was a span of 13 bases. Germline lookup yields CDR1 SGHTA and CDR2 FQGNSA. The CDR3 DNA reads TGTGCCAGCAGCTTAGCCCCAGGGGCGCGAAATGAAAAACTGTTTTTT. It codes for CASSLAPGARNEKLFF.

V usage is TRBV4-2 and J usage is TRBJ1-5; no definite D call. Germline V lookup: CDR1 LGHNA, CDR2 YNFKEQ. The CDR3 sequence is 15 residues long. V dropped 0 bases and J dropped 5 bases, with 11 bases sitting between them. CDR3 amino acids: CASSQDRSLDQPQHF. Here the CDR3 DNA reads TGTGCCAGCAGCCAAGATCGGTCTCTTGATCAGCCCCAGCATTTT.

The chain uses TRBV10-3 and TRBJ2-6; a possible D gene is TRBD1 (6 bases). The V and J ends lost 0 bases and 0 bases respectively, with 12 bases between them. In germline, CDR1 is ENHRY, CDR2 SYGVKD. There are 18 residues in the CDR3. CDR3 residues: CAISESAGASSGANVLTF. In DNA, the CDR3 is TGTGCCATCAGTGAGTCCGCAGGGGCAAGCTCTGGGGCCAACGTCCTGACTTTC.

In its sample, this clone was seen a few times. The chain combines TRBV7-2 with TRBJ2-2; D not resolved. The CDR3 consists of 17 residues. Germline V gene sequence: CDR1 SGHTA, CDR2 FQGNSA. Trimming cost V 1 base and J 2 bases, with 14 bases left between them. The chain's CDR3 is CASSLDPRYINTGELFF. The CDR3 DNA follows: TGTGCCAGCAGCTTAGATCCGAGGTACATTAACACCGGGGAGCTGTTTTTT.

This chain uses TRBV7-2 with TRBJ1-5; 8 positions agree with TRBD1. The V and J ends lost 1 base and 0 bases, in that order; junction bases with no gene match: 8. The CDR3 consists of 18 residues. The germline V gene has CDR1 SGHTA and CDR2 FQGNSA. In DNA form, the CDR3 reads TGTGCCAGCAGCTTAGTCTCGGCAGGGGGCAGTAGCAATCAGCCCCAGCATTTT. Encoded protein: CASSLVSAGGSSNQPQHF.

CDR3 in DNA: TGTGCCAGCAGTCAAGAGCCCTACGAGCAGTACTTC. This gives the protein CASSQEPYEQYF. The chain joins TRBV28 to TRBJ2-7; D is uncertain. V was shortened by 5 bases and J by 2 bases, with 7 bases between the two germline ends. This CDR3 contains 12 residues. CDR1 and CDR2 from the germline V gene are MDHEN and SYDVKM.

This clone was detected only once. CDR3 DNA sequence: TGTGCCAGCAGTTTGGGGGGACAGATCTACGAGCAGTACTTC. As protein: CASSLGGQIYEQYF. The chain combines TRBV11-2 with TRBJ2-7; weak D call: TRBD1 (7 bases). Germline V gene lookup returns CDR1 SGHAT and CDR2 FQNNGV. The CDR3 extends over 14 amino acids. V was pared by 6 bases and J by 3 bases, with 15 bases between. The full variable domain, its missing parts supplied by reference TRBV11-2 and TRBJ2-7, is EAGVAQSPRYKIIEKRQSVAFWCNPISGHATLYWYQQILGQGPKLLIQFQNNGVVDDSQLPKDRFSAERLKGVDSTLKIQPAKLEDSAVYLCASSLGGQIYEQYFGPGTRLTVT.